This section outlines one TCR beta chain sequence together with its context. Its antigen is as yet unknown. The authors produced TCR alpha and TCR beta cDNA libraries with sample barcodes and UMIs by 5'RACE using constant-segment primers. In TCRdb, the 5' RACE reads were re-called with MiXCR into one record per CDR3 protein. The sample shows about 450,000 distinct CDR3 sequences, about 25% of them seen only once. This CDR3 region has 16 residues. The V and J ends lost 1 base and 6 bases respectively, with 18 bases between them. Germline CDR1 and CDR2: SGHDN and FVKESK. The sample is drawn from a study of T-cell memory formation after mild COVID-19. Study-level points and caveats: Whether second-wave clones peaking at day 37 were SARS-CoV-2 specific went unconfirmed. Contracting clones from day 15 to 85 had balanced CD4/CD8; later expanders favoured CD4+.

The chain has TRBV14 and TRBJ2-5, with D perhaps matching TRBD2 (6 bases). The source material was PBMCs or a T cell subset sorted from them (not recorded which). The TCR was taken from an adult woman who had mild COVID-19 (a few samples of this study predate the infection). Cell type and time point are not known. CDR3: CASSQGKSTSHQTQYF. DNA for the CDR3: TGTGCCAGCAGCCAAGGGAAGTCCACTAGCCACCAGACCCAGTACTTC.